The 3 T cell receptor beta chains reported below all come from one sample, sequenced in a study of PD-L1 blockade in urothelial cancer. Method: immunoSEQ multiplex PCR; TCRdb's copy keeps in-frame clones and lacks some. The repertoire includes 35,000 to 50,000 clones, 88% of them detected once, and 11% to 15% sits in the top ten. The input for sequencing was PBMCs, taken around atezolizumab (anti-PD-L1) treatment. The receptors here all came from a woman aged 60-75 years with urothelial cancer.

V is TRBV6-5 and J is TRBJ2-1, with D perhaps matching TRBD1 (5 bases). Germline V CDR1 and CDR2: MNHEY, SVGAGI. The CDR3 has 14 residues. V lost 0 bases and J 8 bases, leaving 11 bases between the germline ends. The chain's CDR3 is CASSYSPQGYEQFF. In DNA, the CDR3 is TGTGCCAGCAGTTACTCGCCCCAGGGTTATGAGCAGTTCTTC.

The chain recombines TRBV6-6 with TRBJ2-1; TRBD2 agrees at 9 bases. After removal of 6 bases from V and 7 bases from J, the junction contained 10 bases not matched to a gene. Germline CDR1 MNHNY, CDR2 SVGAGI (reference sequence). The CDR3 consists of 15 residues. The CDR3 DNA is TGTGCCAGCAGGGGGGCGGGGGGGGACGGAAATGAGCAGTTCTTC. It is translated as CASRGAGGDGNEQFF.

About this clone: In the same sample, other DNA sequences code for this CDR3. The J gene is TRBJ1-2, the V gene TRBV5-4; D might be TRBD1 (6 bases). Trimming removed 4 bases from V and 2 bases from J, with 9 bases in between. The CDR3 loop spans 13 amino acids. Germline CDR1 and CDR2: SGHNT and YYREEE (reference sequence). CDR3 coding DNA: TGTGCCAGCAGCCCGGACAGCAACTATGGCTACACCTTC. It encodes CASSPDSNYGYTF.